The clone carrying this T cell receptor (beta chain) was observed a handful of times. Antigen unknown. Time point denoted: patch test 1, 2 weeks after DPC sensitization. Treatment of the sample: therapeutic diphenylcyclopropenone sensitization with weekly scalp DPC. This sample stems from a study of human T cells and chemical hapten exposure. As for the study in general: Weekly scalp doses of diphenylcyclopropenone were given to patients during the roughly 24-week study. Findings of the study overall: Having alopecia, donors may respond immunologically unlike healthy people.

Each CDR3 protein gets one entry after TCRdb re-called the RACE reads with MiXCR. This sample yields about 100,000 distinct CDR3 sequences, of which about 11% are seen a single time; about 2% belongs to the top ten. V lost 2 bases, J lost 5 bases, and 8 bases lay in between. Germline-derived CDR1 and CDR2 are GTSNPN and SVGIG (reference sequence). The CDR3 is 12 residues long. Material: whole blood, obtained in connection with sensitization to the hapten diphenylcyclopropenone (DPC). V is TRBV30 and J is TRBJ2-3; D call uncertain. This TCR was recovered from a man aged 40-49 years with alopecia areata. Some clones in this sample may be carry-over from other donors' samples. In nucleotides, the CDR3 is TGTGCCTGGAGTCCTTGGTTAGATACGCAGTATTTT. As protein: CAWSPWLDTQYF.